The source of this TCR beta chain is a study of shared clonotypes between healthy human individuals. Study-level findings and limits: Sampling used blood alone; tissue repertoires probably differ. Shared clonotypes: approximately 4.5% naive CD4, around 3.5% naive CD8, about 2.5% memory CD4, 0.4% to 0.5% memory CD8.

Evenly divided among several immunoSEQ plates was the genomic DNA of each subset. Measured with immunoSEQ multiplex PCR; TCRdb has only the in-frame clones, and not every one. The repertoire holds about 380,000 clones, 90% to 98% seen once, with 0.32% in the top ten. Trimming removed 4 bases at V and 2 bases at J, with 19 bases between. The CDR3 covers 17 residues. Per germline, CDR1 MGHRA and CDR2 YSYEKL. About this clone: Its antigen is still unknown.

The clonotype comes from a young man in good health. Sample: memory CD8+ T cells sorted from blood. Subset denoted: CD45RO+ cells pooled with CCR7-negative TemRA cells. The genes are TRBV4-1 and TRBJ2-3; possibly TRBD1 or TRBD2 for D (7 bases each). CDR3 protein: CASSLRGQGGDTDTQYF. Written as DNA, the CDR3 is TGCGCCAGCAGCCTCCGGGGCCAGGGGGGGGACACAGATACGCAGTATTTT.